This T cell receptor (beta chain) was captured in a study of T cells in Graves' hyperthyroidism and ophthalmopathy. Study results and caveats: Most thyroid clonotypes expanded above 0.001 appeared in blood too.

Per germline, CDR1 MNHEY and CDR2 SMNVEV (reference sequence). There are 14 residues in the CDR3. Trimming cost V 4 bases and J 3 bases, with 13 bases left between them. Template material for amplifying TCR beta CDR3 regions consisted of RNA transcripts. Initially, a first-round RT-PCR of the TCR CDR3 employed the HTBI primer set. TCRdb redid the calling of the multiplex PCR reads with MiXCR, one entry per CDR3 protein. The table lists some 700,000 distinct CDR3 sequences, about 18% of them singletons. Ten or more counts support this clonotype. Its antigen is as yet unknown. Orbital computed tomography, thyroid ultrasound, serum thyroxine and TRAb, and clinical symptoms together informed the diagnoses.

The receptor was derived from a man aged 50 to 59 with Graves' hyperthyroidism. This chain connects TRBV27 to TRBJ2-7, with D possibly matching TRBD2 (5 bases). What was sequenced was blood. CDR3 in amino acids: CASSSVTNYYEQYF. The CDR3 nucleotides are TGTGCCAGCAGTTCCGTGACTAACTACTACGAGCAGTACTTC.